This T cell receptor (beta chain) is from a study of OX40 agonist ivuxolimab in advanced cancers. Study summary: The patients got ivuxolimab, which is an agonistic anti-OX40 (CD134) antibody.

This clone showed up just once. Generated by immunoSEQ multiplex PCR, the TCRdb table keeps only in-frame clones and is missing some. The sample carries approximately 130,000 clones, just over 90% recorded once. In germline, CDR1 is SGHAT, CDR2 FQNNGV. This CDR3 has 16 amino acids. The trim removed 5 bases at V and 5 bases at J, leaving 11 bases unmatched. The sequences come from CD4+ or CD8+ T cells sorted from blood, collected in a trial of the OX40 agonist ivuxolimab. The rearrangement joins TRBV11-2 to TRBJ2-7, with TRBD1 matching 11 bases. The origin of this receptor is an adult with an advanced solid tumor such as melanoma, head and neck, liver or kidney cancer. CDR3 amino acids: CASSPRTGGANHEQYF. Here the CDR3 DNA reads TGTGCCAGCAGCCCCCGGACAGGGGGCGCTAACCACGAGCAGTACTTC.